This T cell receptor (beta chain) was documented in a study of vaccination effects on CD4 cells after COVID-19. V was shortened by 3 bases and J by 0 bases, with 10 bases between the two germline ends. CDR3 length: 15 residues. Per the germline V gene, CDR1 is SGHTA and CDR2 is FQGNSA. A note on this clone: Its antigen is still unknown.

Culturing for nine to ten days preceded CD4+ T cell isolation. Participants got two doses of BNT162b2 or mRNA-1273 vaccine. Libraries were prepared by immunoSEQ multiplex PCR; TCRdb keeps only in-frame clonotypes and omits some of them. The table lists some 66,000 clones, roughly 80% of them singletons. Sequenced here: CD4+ T cells from PBMCs cultured without peptide, sampled after COVID-19 vaccination. V gene TRBV7-2 combines with J gene TRBJ2-3, with D tentatively TRBD2 (5 bases). The sequence was collected from a human donor who received a COVID-19 vaccine. Here the CDR3 reads CASSLGSESTDTQYF. The CDR3 bases are TGTGCCAGCAGCTTGGGGAGCGAAAGCACAGATACGCAGTATTTT.